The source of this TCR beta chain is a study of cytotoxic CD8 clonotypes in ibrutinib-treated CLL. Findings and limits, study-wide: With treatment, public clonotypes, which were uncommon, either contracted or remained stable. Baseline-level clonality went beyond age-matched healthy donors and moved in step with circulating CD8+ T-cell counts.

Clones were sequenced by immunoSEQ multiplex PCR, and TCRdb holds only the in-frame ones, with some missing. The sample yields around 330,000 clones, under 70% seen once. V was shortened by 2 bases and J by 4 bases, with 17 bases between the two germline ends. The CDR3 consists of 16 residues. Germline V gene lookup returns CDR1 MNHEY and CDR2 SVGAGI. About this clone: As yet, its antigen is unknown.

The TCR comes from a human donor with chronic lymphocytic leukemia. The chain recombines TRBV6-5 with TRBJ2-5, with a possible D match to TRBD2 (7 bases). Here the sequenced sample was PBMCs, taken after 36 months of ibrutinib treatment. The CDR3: CASSYLGLGGRETQYF. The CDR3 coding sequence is TGTGCCAGCAGTTACCTCGGACTAGGGGGGAGAGAGACCCAGTACTTC.